One T cell receptor (beta chain) is described in this entry. TCRdb reprocessed the 5' RACE reads via MiXCR and lists one record per CDR3 protein. The data show 100,000 to 120,000 distinct CDR3 sequences, with about 12% seen just once and 3.1% held by the top ten. This entry belongs to a study of early T cells in non-severe SARS-CoV-2 infection. The CDR3 is 15 amino acids. The V and J ends lost 0 bases and 3 bases respectively, with 15 bases between them. CDR1 is DFQATT and CDR2 is SNEGSKA in the germline V gene (reference sequence). The receptor was isolated from an adult who was a healthcare worker with PCR-confirmed SARS-CoV-2 infection or an uninfected control (not recorded which). The rearrangement uses TRBV20-1 and TRBJ2-7, with D hard to call. Sequencing used whole blood. CDR3 loop: CSARDWRSSSYEQYF. The CDR3 DNA reads TGCAGTGCTAGAGATTGGCGGTCTTCGAGCTACGAGCAGTACTTC.